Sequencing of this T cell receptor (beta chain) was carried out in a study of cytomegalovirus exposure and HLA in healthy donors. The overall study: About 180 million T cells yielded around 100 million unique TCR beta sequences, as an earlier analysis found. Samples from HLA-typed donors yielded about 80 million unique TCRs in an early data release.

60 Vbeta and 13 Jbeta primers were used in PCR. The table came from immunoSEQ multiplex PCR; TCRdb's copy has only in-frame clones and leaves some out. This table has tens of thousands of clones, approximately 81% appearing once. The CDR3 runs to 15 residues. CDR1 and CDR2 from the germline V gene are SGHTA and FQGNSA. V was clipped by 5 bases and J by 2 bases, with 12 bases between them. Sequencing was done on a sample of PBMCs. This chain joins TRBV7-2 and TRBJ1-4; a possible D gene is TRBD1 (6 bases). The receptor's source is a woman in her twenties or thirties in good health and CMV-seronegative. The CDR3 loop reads CASSPNQGTNEKLFF. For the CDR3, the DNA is TGTGCCAGCAGCCCCAACCAGGGGACTAATGAAAAACTGTTTTTT. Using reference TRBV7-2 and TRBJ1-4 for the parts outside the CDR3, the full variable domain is GAGVSQSPSNKVTEKGKDVELRCDPISGHTALYWYRQSLGQGLEFLIYFQGNSAPDKSGLPSDRFSAERTGGSVSTLTIQRTQQEDSAVYLCASSPNQGTNEKLFFGSGTQLSVL.